Listed here is a single T cell receptor beta chain. Its antigen is not identified. The PCR ran on 60 Vbeta and 13 Jbeta primers. Only in-frame clones appear in the TCRdb table, and some are missing; sequencing was by immunoSEQ multiplex PCR. In the table there are 150,000 to 200,000 clones, about 90% of which are singletons. The entry originates in a study of cytomegalovirus exposure and HLA in healthy donors. General study points: Listed as cytomegalovirus-associated were 150 to 200 TCR beta chains. Earlier analysis yielded a pattern in which most TCR beta V segments were productive about 90% or about 30% of the time. 16,951 TCR beta sequences were associated with HLA alleles at 0.05 false discovery rate in a later analysis. Some V segments, including TRBV6-2 and TRBV6-3, were excluded as indistinguishable.

This CDR3 has 14 amino acids. The V gene's germline CDR1 is SEHNR and CDR2 FQNEAQ (reference sequence). Trimming took 4 bases from V and 0 from J; bases not matched to a gene: 1. The receptor's source is a girl under three years old in good health and CMV-seronegative. This rearrangement joins TRBV7-9 to TRBJ1-1, with 8 bases lining up with TRBD1. Sequencing input: PBMCs. In DNA, the CDR3 is TGTGCCAGCAGCTGGACAGGGCTGAACACTGAAGCTTTCTTT. Residues: CASSWTGLNTEAFF.